What follows are 8 T cell receptor beta chains derived from one specimen sequenced in a study of blood T cell repertoires in COVID-19. Assay: immunoSEQ multiplex PCR; the TCRdb copy retains only in-frame clones and omits some. The sample includes about 140,000 clones, more than 70% of them seen just once. The sequencing sample was made of peripheral blood. These TCRs come from a man aged 45 to 65 with active or convalescent COVID-19.

The rearrangement uses TRBV28 and TRBJ1-2; weak D call: TRBD1 (5 bases). Germline CDR1 and CDR2: MDHEN and SYDVKM. The CDR3 spans 13 residues. The V end was cut by 6 bases, the J end by 7 bases, with 15 bases between. The CDR3 DNA reads TGTGCCAGCAGGCCGGGGGGGACCGGTGGCTACACCTTC. It translates to CASRPGGTGGYTF.

The chain combines TRBV14 with TRBJ1-2, with D possibly TRBD1 on 5 matching bases. The CDR3 runs to 17 residues. Trimming took 4 bases from V and 0 from J, leaving 18 bases between them. Germline-derived CDR1 and CDR2 are SGHDN and FVKESK. This chain's CDR3 is CASSRGLPGPSNYGYTF. CDR3 DNA sequence: TGTGCCAGCAGCCGGGGCCTCCCCGGACCCTCTAACTATGGCTACACCTTC. The complete variable domain, with remaining parts taken from reference TRBV14 and TRBJ1-2, reads EAGVTQFPSHSVIEKGQTVTLRCDPISGHDNLYWYRRVMGKEIKFLLHFVKESKQDESGMPNNRFLAERTGGTYSTLKVQPAELEDSGVYFCASSRGLPGPSNYGYTFGSGTRLTVV.

J is TRBJ1-4 and V is TRBV27; 11 nucleotides align to TRBD1. Trimming cost V 5 bases and J 13 bases; bases outside gene matches: 12. Germline CDR1 reads MNHEY; CDR2 reads SMNVEV (reference sequence). This CDR3 is built from 15 residues. The CDR3 region is CASSNAGTGGGRLFF. As DNA, the CDR3 is TGTGCCAGCAGTAATGCCGGGACAGGGGGAGGGAGACTGTTTTTT. Supplemented by reference TRBV27 and TRBJ1-4, the full variable domain reads EAQVTQNPRYLITVTGKKLTVTCSQNMNHEYMSWYRQDPGLGLRQIYYSMNVEVTDKGDVPEGYKVSRKEKRNFPLILESPSPNQTSLYFCASSNAGTGGGRLFFGSGTQLSVL.

This chain uses TRBV5-4 with TRBJ2-7; 7 bases line up with TRBD2. This CDR3 region has 15 residues. Germline lookup yields CDR1 SGHNT and CDR2 YYREEE (reference sequence). V lost 0 bases and J lost 6; bases outside the gene matches: 9. CDR3 protein: CASSLAGRNPLEQYF. CDR3 DNA sequence: TGTGCCAGCAGCTTGGCCGGGAGGAACCCGCTCGAGCAGTACTTC.

This clone appeared a single time. V and J are TRBV5-4 and TRBJ2-1; 10 bases line up with TRBD2. Germline loops: CDR1 SGHNT, CDR2 YYREEE (reference sequence). This CDR3 has 16 amino acids. V lost 4 bases to trimming and J lost 4 bases; unmatched junction nucleotides: 8. The CDR3 loop reads CASSPSSGSPYNEQFF. The CDR3 nucleotides are TGTGCCAGCAGCCCATCTAGCGGGAGCCCTTACAATGAGCAGTTCTTC.

As DNA, the CDR3 is TGCAGCGTTACTAGCGGAAATGAGCAGTTCTTC. Translation gives CSVTSGNEQFF. The J gene is TRBJ2-1, the V gene TRBV29-1, with TRBD2 matching over 8 bases. The CDR3 is 11 amino acids. The V segment lost 5 bases and the J segment 7 bases; nucleotides outside the gene matches: 1. The V gene's germline CDR1 is SQVTM and CDR2 ANQGSEA.

V and J are TRBV4-2 and TRBJ2-1; 10 nucleotides align to TRBD2. This CDR3 is 16 amino acids long. Trimming cost V 0 bases and J 4 bases; bases outside gene matches: 3. In germline, CDR1 is LGHNA, CDR2 YNFKEQ. The CDR3 region has the DNA TGTGCCAGCAGCCAAGATTCTAGCGGGGGTTACAATGAGCAGTTCTTC. The encoded protein is CASSQDSSGGYNEQFF.

The chain combines TRBV6-1 with TRBJ2-1; D ambiguous. V was trimmed by 4 bases and J by 8 bases, leaving 21 bases between them. Germline CDR1 MNHNS, CDR2 SASEGT. CDR3 length: 16 residues. The CDR3 coding sequence is TGTGCCAGCAGTGCCTCCGACAACCCAATTCACTATGAGCAGTTCTTC. Its translation: CASSASDNPIHYEQFF.